This TCR beta chain originates from a study of cytomegalovirus exposure and HLA in healthy donors. Primers: 60 Vbeta forward and 13 Jbeta reverse. The assay was immunoSEQ multiplex PCR, and TCRdb's table has in-frame clones only and misses some. Of approximately 120,000 clones detected, roughly 71% appear once; the ten largest clones hold 5% to 7%. This CDR3 spans 13 amino acids. In germline, CDR1 is MDHEN, CDR2 SYDVKM. V was pared by 1 base and J by 7 bases, with 11 bases between. Sample: PBMCs. The chain has TRBV28 and TRBJ2-7; TRBD1 is a possible D gene (6 bases). The clonotype comes from a woman aged 70-85 years in good health and CMV-seropositive. The CDR3 protein is CASSLSTQGEQYF. CDR3 in DNA: TGTGCCAGCAGTTTATCTACCCAGGGGGAGCAGTACTTC.